The rows below give T cell receptor beta chains drawn from one sample of a study of T-cell memory formation after mild COVID-19. TCRdb re-called the 5' RACE reads through MiXCR, storing one row per CDR3 protein. The sample holds over 250,000 distinct CDR3 sequences; more than 15% are singletons and the top ten take 22%. Sequencing was done on a sample of PBMCs or a T cell subset sorted from them (not recorded which). These receptors were taken from a young man who had mild COVID-19 (a few samples of this study predate the infection). Cell type and time point are not known. Each CDR3 is given with its conserved first and last residue. Fields, in order: CDR3 length, V gene, clone size, D gene, J gene, CDR3 DNA, CDR3 protein. A D gene is named only where the DNA matches it firmly. Rows may omit the clone size; those that give it use once, few, many or a size class.

length: 15
V: TRBV29-1
size: -
D: TRBD2
J: TRBJ2-1
DNA: TGCAGCGCCCGGGGTGGGCTAGCGGGGTACAATGAGCAGTTCTTC
CDR3: CSARGGLAGYNEQFF

length: 17
V: TRBV6-5
size: -
D: TRBD2
J: TRBJ2-5
DNA: TGTGCCAGCAGTTACTCGTTTCTAGCGGGGGGGCAGGAGACCCAGTACTTC
CDR3: CASSYSFLAGGQETQYF

length: 17
V: TRBV10-2
size: few
D: -
J: TRBJ2-2
DNA: TGCGCCAGCAGTTCCTCCCACGGGACTCCCAACACCGGGGAGCTGTTTTTT
CDR3: CASSSSHGTPNTGELFF

length: 15
V: TRBV7-9
size: few
D: TRBD1
J: TRBJ2-2
DNA: TGTGCCAGCAGCCTGGACAGGGTCTACACCGGGGAGCTGTTTTTT
CDR3: CASSLDRVYTGELFF

length: 15
V: TRBV24-1
size: many
D: -
J: TRBJ2-2
DNA: TGTGCCACCGGGGCGTTTGACGGAAACACCGGGGAGCTGTTTTTT
CDR3: CATGAFDGNTGELFF

length: 13
V: TRBV10-2
size: -
D: -
J: TRBJ2-7
DNA: TGCGCCAGCAGTGAGTCCGGATCCTACGAGCAGTACTTC
CDR3: CASSESGSYEQYF

length: 14
V: TRBV20-1
size: few
D: -
J: TRBJ2-7
DNA: TGCAGTGCTAGAGCGCAGGTTATCCCCTACGAGCAGTACTTC
CDR3: CSARAQVIPYEQYF

length: 14
V: TRBV5-1
size: few
D: -
J: TRBJ2-5
DNA: TGCGCCAGCAGCTCCGGGACCGAGGGGGAGACCCAGTACTTC
CDR3: CASSSGTEGETQYF

length: 15
V: TRBV2
size: few
D: -
J: TRBJ2-2
DNA: TGTGCCAGCAGTGAAAGAACGGGTCTTGGCGGGGAGCTGTTTTTT
CDR3: CASSERTGLGGELFF

length: 17
V: TRBV4-1
size: few
D: TRBD2
J: TRBJ2-2
DNA: TGCGCCAGCAGCCAAAACGGACTAGCGGGGGGGTCCGGGGAGCTGTTTTTT
CDR3: CASSQNGLAGGSGELFF

length: 14
V: TRBV9
size: many
D: TRBD1
J: TRBJ1-5
DNA: TGTGCCAGCAGCTCGGGACAGAGCAATCAGCCCCAGCATTTT
CDR3: CASSSGQSNQPQHF

length: 15
V: TRBV5-1
size: -
D: TRBD1
J: TRBJ2-1
DNA: TGCGCCAGCAGCTTGGCCGGGGGACAGGGGGCCGGGCAGTTCTTC
CDR3: CASSLAGGQGAGQFF

length: 15
V: TRBV5-1
size: once
D: -
J: TRBJ2-1
DNA: TGCGCCAGCAGCTTGGCTGAGACTAGTGTCGATGAGCAGTTCTTC
CDR3: CASSLAETSVDEQFF

length: 14
V: TRBV5-1
size: -
D: TRBD1
J: TRBJ1-2
DNA: TGCGCCAGCAGCTTGGGGACAGGAGGAATAGGCTACACCTTC
CDR3: CASSLGTGGIGYTF

length: 15
V: TRBV10-3
size: few
D: -
J: TRBJ2-1
DNA: TGTGCCATCCAAACGACGGAATCCCCCAATCGTGAGCAGTTCTTC
CDR3: CAIQTTESPNREQFF

length: 13
V: TRBV12-3/TRBV12-4
size: few
D: -
J: TRBJ2-1
DNA: TGTGCCAGCAGTTTGCGGCAGGGAACCGAGCAGTTCTTC
CDR3: CASSLRQGTEQFF

length: 13
V: TRBV29-1
size: -
D: -
J: TRBJ1-1
DNA: TGCAGTCCCACCTCCTTTGAGGGAACTGAAGCTTTCTTT
CDR3: CSPTSFEGTEAFF

length: 16
V: TRBV12-3/TRBV12-4
size: few
D: TRBD1
J: TRBJ1-6
DNA: TGTGCCAGCAGTTTCTGGACAGGGGGCTATAATTCACCCCTCCACTTT
CDR3: CASSFWTGGYNSPLHF

length: 15
V: TRBV4-2
size: -
D: -
J: TRBJ1-1
DNA: TGTGCCAGCAGCCAAAAACAGGGTGGCGATACTGAAGCTTTCTTT
CDR3: CASSQKQGGDTEAFF

length: 14
V: TRBV5-6
size: -
D: -
J: TRBJ1-1
DNA: TGTGCCAGCAGCTTGGACTGGTTAAACTCTGAGGCTTTCTTT
CDR3: CASSLDWLNSEAFF

length: 13
V: TRBV27
size: -
D: -
J: TRBJ1-2
DNA: TGTGCCAGCAGTTCCCTCGCCTTCTATGGCTACACCTTC
CDR3: CASSSLAFYGYTF

length: 13
V: TRBV11-2
size: few
D: TRBD1
J: TRBJ1-2
DNA: TGTGCCAGCAGCCCGGGGAAGGGACAGGGGTGGACCTTC
CDR3: CASSPGKGQGWTF

length: 13
V: TRBV5-1
size: -
D: TRBD1
J: TRBJ1-6
DNA: TGCGCCAGCAGTTGGGCAGGGGGATCACCCCTCCACTTT
CDR3: CASSWAGGSPLHF

length: 17
V: TRBV4-3
size: few
D: TRBD2
J: TRBJ2-7
DNA: TGCGCCAGCAGCCAAGGGAGGAAGGGACTAGGATTCTACGAGCAGTACTTC
CDR3: CASSQGRKGLGFYEQYF

length: 12
V: TRBV9
size: -
D: -
J: TRBJ2-1
DNA: TGTGCCAGCAGTCCAAGTGGGGACGAGCAGTTCTTC
CDR3: CASSPSGDEQFF

length: 17
V: TRBV12-3/TRBV12-4
size: -
D: TRBD2
J: TRBJ2-3
DNA: TGTGCCAGCAGTTTGGGGCCTAGCGGGATCCGCACAGATACGCAGTATTTT
CDR3: CASSLGPSGIRTDTQYF

length: 12
V: TRBV11-2
size: -
D: -
J: TRBJ1-2
DNA: TGTGCCAGCAGCTTACAGGGCTCTGGCTACACCTTC
CDR3: CASSLQGSGYTF

length: 15
V: TRBV6-5
size: many
D: -
J: TRBJ1-3
DNA: TGTGCCAGCAGCCCCTCTTGGTACTCTGGAAACACCATATATTTT
CDR3: CASSPSWYSGNTIYF

length: 15
V: TRBV5-6
size: -
D: -
J: TRBJ1-2
DNA: TGTGCCAGCAGCTTGGAACTTCTGTGGAACTATGGCTACACCTTC
CDR3: CASSLELLWNYGYTF

length: 13
V: TRBV3-1
size: many
D: TRBD1
J: TRBJ1-3
DNA: TGTGCCAGCAGCCCGGGACAGGGAAACACCATATATTTT
CDR3: CASSPGQGNTIYF

length: 13
V: TRBV6-5
size: -
D: -
J: TRBJ2-3
DNA: TGTGCCAGCAGTTACGGGGTGGGAGATACGCAGTATTTT
CDR3: CASSYGVGDTQYF

length: 16
V: TRBV9
size: -
D: TRBD2
J: TRBJ2-5
DNA: TGTGCCAGCAGCCCTCGCGGGGGGGCCGATACGGAGACCCAGTACTTC
CDR3: CASSPRGGADTETQYF

length: 14
V: TRBV4-1
size: few
D: -
J: TRBJ1-1
DNA: TGCGCCAGCACCGCGGGCCCCGCGGACACTGAAGCTTTCTTT
CDR3: CASTAGPADTEAFF

length: 14
V: TRBV5-1
size: -
D: TRBD1
J: TRBJ2-5
DNA: TGCGCCAGCAGCTTGGAGGGGGCTTCCCGGACCCAGTACTTC
CDR3: CASSLEGASRTQYF

length: 13
V: TRBV23-1
size: -
D: TRBD1
J: TRBJ2-7
DNA: TGCGCCAGCAGCGGGACAGGATGTTACGAGCAGTACTTC
CDR3: CASSGTGCYEQYF

length: 15
V: TRBV12-3/TRBV12-4
size: few
D: TRBD1
J: TRBJ1-1
DNA: TGTGCCAGCAGTCTGCCCGGGACAGGGGGCGCGGAAGCTTTCTTT
CDR3: CASSLPGTGGAEAFF

length: 14
V: TRBV10-3
size: few
D: TRBD1
J: TRBJ1-1
DNA: TGTGCCATCAGCTTGCAGGGGGGCAACACTGAAGCTTTCTTT
CDR3: CAISLQGGNTEAFF

length: 13
V: TRBV12-3/TRBV12-4
size: few
D: -
J: TRBJ2-3
DNA: TGTGCCAGCAGTTTCGGTTCGGCAGATACGCAGTATTTT
CDR3: CASSFGSADTQYF

length: 15
V: TRBV4-3
size: -
D: -
J: TRBJ2-3
DNA: TGCGCCAGCAGCCAAGTCGAGGCAGCCACAGATACGCAGTATTTT
CDR3: CASSQVEAATDTQYF

length: 12
V: TRBV3-1
size: few
D: -
J: TRBJ2-5
DNA: TGTGCCAGCGGCTACTGGAGGGAGACCCAGTACTTC
CDR3: CASGYWRETQYF

length: 17
V: TRBV15
size: few
D: -
J: TRBJ2-3
DNA: TGTGCCACCAGCAGACCTAATGCAGGTACTAGCACAGATACGCAGTATTTT
CDR3: CATSRPNAGTSTDTQYF

length: 14
V: TRBV20-1
size: -
D: TRBD1
J: TRBJ1-2
DNA: TGCAGTGCTACTTTCCCGACAGGGACCTATGGCTACACCTTC
CDR3: CSATFPTGTYGYTF

length: 16
V: TRBV2
size: -
D: TRBD2
J: TRBJ2-7
DNA: TGTGCCAGCAGCGATGGACTAGCGGGGGGCTCCTACGAGCAGTACTTC
CDR3: CASSDGLAGGSYEQYF

length: 12
V: TRBV7-2
size: -
D: -
J: TRBJ2-7
DNA: TGTGCCAGCAGCGACCTTCGGGGGCGGGGGTACTTC
CDR3: CASSDLRGRGYF

length: 17
V: TRBV20-1
size: -
D: TRBD1
J: TRBJ1-5
DNA: TGCAGTGTCCCACAGGGTAGGGGGCTCTATAGCAATCAGCCCCAGCATTTT
CDR3: CSVPQGRGLYSNQPQHF

length: 16
V: TRBV7-2
size: few
D: -
J: TRBJ2-3
DNA: TGTGCCAGCAGCTTAGGGCTAGCCGCTTACACAGATACGCAGTATTTT
CDR3: CASSLGLAAYTDTQYF

length: 14
V: TRBV12-3/TRBV12-4
size: few
D: TRBD1
J: TRBJ2-5
DNA: TGTGCCAGCAGATCCGACAGGGGACTGCAGACCCAGTACTTC
CDR3: CASRSDRGLQTQYF

length: 15
V: TRBV5-1
size: few
D: -
J: TRBJ1-1
DNA: TGCGCCAGCAGCTTGTCCGATGGGCCGAGCACTGAAGCTTTCTTT
CDR3: CASSLSDGPSTEAFF

length: 15
V: TRBV18
size: -
D: TRBD2
J: TRBJ2-1
DNA: TGTGCCAGCTCAAGGGCGGGGGGGACCTACAATGAGCAGTTCTTC
CDR3: CASSRAGGTYNEQFF

length: 14
V: TRBV24-1
size: -
D: -
J: TRBJ1-1
DNA: TGTGCCACCAGTGGCGGGACTTTGGGGACTGAAGCTTTCTTT
CDR3: CATSGGTLGTEAFF

length: 14
V: TRBV7-9
size: -
D: -
J: TRBJ1-6
DNA: TGTGCCAGCAGCTTAGAGGTCGCTGATTCACCCCTCCACTTT
CDR3: CASSLEVADSPLHF

length: 13
V: TRBV16
size: few
D: -
J: TRBJ1-5
DNA: TGTGCCAGCAGCCAATCAGGGGTCCAGCCCCAGCATTTT
CDR3: CASSQSGVQPQHF